This T cell receptor beta chain was obtained from a study of human T cells and chemical hapten exposure. Background on the study: Small pooled library volume differences mainly caused per-sample TCR yield variation.

Overall study findings and caveats: The number of TCRs above 1 in 1000 frequency did not change after DPC sensitization.

This clonotype was picked up many times. Antigen: not known. It was the library that attached unique molecular identifiers to individual cDNA molecules. TCRdb recomputed calls from the RACE reads with MiXCR, one row per CDR3 protein. The data show 35,000 to 50,000 distinct CDR3 sequences, with about 4.5% seen just once and approximately 1.5% held by the top ten. With 3 bases removed from V and 4 bases from J, the gap between germline ends came to 21 bases. Germline lookup yields CDR1 LGHNA and CDR2 YSLEER. This CDR3 has 17 residues. Time point given: healthy volunteer bleed at 2 weeks. Extraction of total RNA was performed on unfractionated whole blood.

The sample taken for sequencing was whole blood. The TCR sequence derives from a female donor in good health. Some clones in this sample may be carry-over from other donors' samples. The chain is built from TRBV4-3 and TRBJ2-5, with D maybe TRBD2 (7 bases). The CDR3 DNA reads as TGCGCCAGCAGCCAGGGGGCAAGCGGGGCACCAGGAGAGACCCAGTACTTC. This encodes CASSQGASGAPGETQYF.